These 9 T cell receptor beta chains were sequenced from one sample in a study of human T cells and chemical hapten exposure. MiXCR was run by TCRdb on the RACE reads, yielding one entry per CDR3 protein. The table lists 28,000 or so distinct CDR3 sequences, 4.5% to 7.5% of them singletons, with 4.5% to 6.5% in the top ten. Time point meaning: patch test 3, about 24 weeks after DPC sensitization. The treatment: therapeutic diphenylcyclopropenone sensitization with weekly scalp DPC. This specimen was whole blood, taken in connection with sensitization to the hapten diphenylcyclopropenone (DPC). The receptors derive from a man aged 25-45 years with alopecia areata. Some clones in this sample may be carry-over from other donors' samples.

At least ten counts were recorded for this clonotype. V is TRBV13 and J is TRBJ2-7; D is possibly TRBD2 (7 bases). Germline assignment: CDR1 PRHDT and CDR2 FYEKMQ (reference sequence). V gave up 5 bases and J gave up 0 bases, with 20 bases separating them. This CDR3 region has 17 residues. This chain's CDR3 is CASSPGPLRGRSYEQYF. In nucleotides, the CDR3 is TGTGCCAGCAGCCCGGGCCCCCTGCGGGGGCGCTCCTACGAGCAGTACTTC.

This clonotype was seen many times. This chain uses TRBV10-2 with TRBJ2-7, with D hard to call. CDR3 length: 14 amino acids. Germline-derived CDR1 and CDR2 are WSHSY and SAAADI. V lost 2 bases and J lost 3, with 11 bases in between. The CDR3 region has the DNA TGCGCCAGCAGTGAGAGGCCTGGTCTCTACGAGCAGTACTTC. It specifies CASSERPGLYEQYF.

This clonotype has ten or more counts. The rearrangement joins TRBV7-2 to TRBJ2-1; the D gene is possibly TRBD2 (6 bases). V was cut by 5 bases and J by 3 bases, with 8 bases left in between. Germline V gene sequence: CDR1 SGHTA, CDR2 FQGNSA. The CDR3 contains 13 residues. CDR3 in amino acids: CASSTGLYNEQFF. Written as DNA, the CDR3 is TGTGCCAGCAGCACGGGACTCTACAATGAGCAGTTCTTC.

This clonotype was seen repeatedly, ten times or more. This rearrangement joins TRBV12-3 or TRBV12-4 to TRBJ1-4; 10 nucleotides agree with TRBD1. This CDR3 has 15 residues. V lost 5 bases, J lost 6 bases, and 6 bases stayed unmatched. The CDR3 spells CASSPRQGADEKLFF. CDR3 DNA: TGTGCCAGCAGTCCTAGACAGGGGGCGGATGAAAAACTGTTTTTT.

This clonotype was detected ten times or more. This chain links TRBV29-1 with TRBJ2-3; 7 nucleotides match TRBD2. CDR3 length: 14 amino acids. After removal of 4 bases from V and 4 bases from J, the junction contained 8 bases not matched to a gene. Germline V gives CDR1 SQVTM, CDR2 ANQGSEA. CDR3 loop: CSVGVGGMSDTQYF. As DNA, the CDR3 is TGCAGCGTTGGAGTGGGAGGGATGTCAGATACGCAGTATTTT.

CDR3 in amino acids: CASQKGARNQPQHF. CDR3 coding DNA: TGTGCCAGCCAGAAGGGGGCCCGCAATCAGCCCCAGCATTTT. V and J are TRBV6-5 and TRBJ1-5; 7 bases are a match to TRBD1. The CDR3 extends over 14 amino acids. J was trimmed by 2 bases and V by 8 bases; bases with no gene match: 6. Germline CDR1 MNHEY, CDR2 SVGAGI.

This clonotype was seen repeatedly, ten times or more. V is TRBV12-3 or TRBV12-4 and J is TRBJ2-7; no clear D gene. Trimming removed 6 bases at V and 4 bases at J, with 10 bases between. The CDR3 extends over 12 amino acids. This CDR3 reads CASSPVGYEQYF. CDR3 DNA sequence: TGTGCCAGCAGCCCAGTTGGGTACGAGCAGTACTTC.

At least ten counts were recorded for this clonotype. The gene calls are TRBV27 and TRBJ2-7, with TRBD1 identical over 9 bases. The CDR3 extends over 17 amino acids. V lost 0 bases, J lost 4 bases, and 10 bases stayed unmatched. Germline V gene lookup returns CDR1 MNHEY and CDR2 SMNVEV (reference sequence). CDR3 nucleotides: TGTGCCAGCAGTTTATCCCGGCCGGGACAGGGTGCTTACGAGCAGTACTTC. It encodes CASSLSRPGQGAYEQYF.

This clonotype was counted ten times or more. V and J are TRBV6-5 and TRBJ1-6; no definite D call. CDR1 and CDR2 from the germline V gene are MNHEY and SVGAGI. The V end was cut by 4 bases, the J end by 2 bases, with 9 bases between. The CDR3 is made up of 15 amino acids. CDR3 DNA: TGTGCCAGCAGTTCCCCCTCACCCTATAATTCACCCCTCCACTTT. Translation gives CASSSPSPYNSPLHF.